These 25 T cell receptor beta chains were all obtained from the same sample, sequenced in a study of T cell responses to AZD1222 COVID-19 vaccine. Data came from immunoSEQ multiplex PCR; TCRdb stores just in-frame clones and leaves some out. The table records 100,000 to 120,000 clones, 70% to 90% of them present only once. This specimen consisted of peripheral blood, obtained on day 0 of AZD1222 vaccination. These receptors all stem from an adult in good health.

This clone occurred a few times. CDR3 region: CASSGFGQGIGYGYTF. DNA for the CDR3: TGTGCCAGCAGTGGGTTCGGGCAGGGGATCGGCTATGGCTACACCTTC. The V and J genes are TRBV7-2 and TRBJ1-2, with a tentative D call TRBD1 (6 bases). Germline lookup yields CDR1 SGHTA and CDR2 FQGNSA. CDR3 length: 16 residues. Between the trimmed V and J ends, which lost 6 bases and 4 bases, there was a span of 21 bases.

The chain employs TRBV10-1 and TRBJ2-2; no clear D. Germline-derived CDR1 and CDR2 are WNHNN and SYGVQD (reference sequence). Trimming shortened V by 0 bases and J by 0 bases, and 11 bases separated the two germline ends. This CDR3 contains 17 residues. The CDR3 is CASSESDRPPNTGELFF. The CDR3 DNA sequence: TGCGCCAGCAGTGAGTCGGATAGGCCCCCGAACACCGGGGAGCTGTTTTTT.

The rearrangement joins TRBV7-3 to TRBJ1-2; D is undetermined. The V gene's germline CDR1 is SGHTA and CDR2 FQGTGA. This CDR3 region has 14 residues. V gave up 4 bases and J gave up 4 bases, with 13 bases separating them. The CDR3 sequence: CASSSDPIPYGYTF. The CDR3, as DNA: TGTGCCAGCAGCTCGGACCCGATTCCCTATGGCTACACCTTC.

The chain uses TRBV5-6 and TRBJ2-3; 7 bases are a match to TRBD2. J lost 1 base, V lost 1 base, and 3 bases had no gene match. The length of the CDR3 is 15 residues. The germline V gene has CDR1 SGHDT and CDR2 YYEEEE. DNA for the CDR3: TGTGCCAGCAGCTTGATTAGCGGGCGCACAGATACGCAGTATTTT. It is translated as CASSLISGRTDTQYF.

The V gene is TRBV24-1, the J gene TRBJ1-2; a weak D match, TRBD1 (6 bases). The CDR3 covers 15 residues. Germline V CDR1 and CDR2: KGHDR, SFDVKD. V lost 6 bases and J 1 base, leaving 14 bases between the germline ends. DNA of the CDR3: TGTGCCACCAGTCACACAATACAGGGTAACTATGGCTACACCTTC. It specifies CATSHTIQGNYGYTF.

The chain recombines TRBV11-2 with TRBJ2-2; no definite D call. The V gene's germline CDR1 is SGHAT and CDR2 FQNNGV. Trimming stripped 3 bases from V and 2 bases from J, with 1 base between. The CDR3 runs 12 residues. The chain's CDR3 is CASSFNTGELFF. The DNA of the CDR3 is TGTGCCAGCAGCTTCAACACCGGGGAGCTGTTTTTT.

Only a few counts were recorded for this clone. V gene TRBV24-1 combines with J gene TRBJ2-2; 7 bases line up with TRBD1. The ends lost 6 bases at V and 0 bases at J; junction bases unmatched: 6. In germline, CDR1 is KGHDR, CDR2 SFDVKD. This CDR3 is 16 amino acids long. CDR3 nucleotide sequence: TGTGCCACCAGTCCAGGGGGTGGACCGAACACCGGGGAGCTGTTTTTT. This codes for CATSPGGGPNTGELFF.

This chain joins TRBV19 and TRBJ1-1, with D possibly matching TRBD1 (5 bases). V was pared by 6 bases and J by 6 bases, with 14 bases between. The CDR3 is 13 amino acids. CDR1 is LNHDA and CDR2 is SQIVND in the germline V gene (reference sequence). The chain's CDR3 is CASRWGEFAEAFF. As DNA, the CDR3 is TGTGCCAGTAGATGGGGGGAGTTCGCTGAAGCTTTCTTT.

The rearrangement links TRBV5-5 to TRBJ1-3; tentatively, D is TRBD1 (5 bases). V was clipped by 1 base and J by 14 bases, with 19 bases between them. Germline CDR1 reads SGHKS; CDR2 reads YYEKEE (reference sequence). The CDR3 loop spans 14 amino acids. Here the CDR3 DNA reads TGTGCCAGCAGCTTGCGGGGGTATGGGGACCCTTTATATTTT. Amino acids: CASSLRGYGDPLYF.

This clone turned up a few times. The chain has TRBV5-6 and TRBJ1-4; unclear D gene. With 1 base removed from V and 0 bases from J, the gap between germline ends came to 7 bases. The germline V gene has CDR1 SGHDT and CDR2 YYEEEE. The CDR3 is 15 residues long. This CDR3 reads CASSLFVTTNEKLFF. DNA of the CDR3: TGTGCCAGCAGCTTGTTTGTAACAACTAATGAAAAACTGTTTTTT. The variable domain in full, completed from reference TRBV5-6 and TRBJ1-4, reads DAGVTQSPTHLIKTRGQQVTLRCSPKSGHDTVSWYQQALGQGPQFIFQYYEEEERQRGNFPDRFSGHQFPNYSSELNVNALLLGDSALYLCASSLFVTTNEKLFFGSGTQLSVL.

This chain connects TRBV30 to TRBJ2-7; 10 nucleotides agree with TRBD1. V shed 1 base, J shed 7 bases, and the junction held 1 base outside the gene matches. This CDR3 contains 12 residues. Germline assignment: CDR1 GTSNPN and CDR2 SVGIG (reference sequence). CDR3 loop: CAWSGQGAEQYF. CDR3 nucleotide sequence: TGTGCCTGGAGTGGACAGGGGGCAGAGCAGTACTTC. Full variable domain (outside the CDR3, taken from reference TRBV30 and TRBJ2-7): SQTIHQWPATLVQPVGSPLSLECTVEGTSNPNLYWYRQAAGRGLQLLFYSVGIGQISSEVPQNLSASRPQDRQFILSSKKLLLSDSGFYLCAWSGQGAEQYFGPGTRLTVT.

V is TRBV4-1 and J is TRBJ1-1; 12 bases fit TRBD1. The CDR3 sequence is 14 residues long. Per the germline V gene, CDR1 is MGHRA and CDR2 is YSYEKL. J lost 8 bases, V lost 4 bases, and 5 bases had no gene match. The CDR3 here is CASSPGDRGREAFF. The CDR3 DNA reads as TGCGCCAGCAGCCCCGGGGACAGGGGGCGCGAAGCTTTCTTT.

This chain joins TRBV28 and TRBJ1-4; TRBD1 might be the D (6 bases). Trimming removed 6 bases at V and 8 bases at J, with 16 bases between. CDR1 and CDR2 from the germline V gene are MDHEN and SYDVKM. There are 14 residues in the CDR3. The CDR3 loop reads CASRPEGVGEKLFF. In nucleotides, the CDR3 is TGTGCCAGCAGGCCCGAGGGGGTCGGAGAAAAACTGTTTTTT. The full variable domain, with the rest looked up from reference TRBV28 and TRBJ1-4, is DVKVTQSSRYLVKRTGEKVFLECVQDMDHENMFWYRQDPGLGLRLIYFSYDVKMKEKGDIPEGYSVSREKKERFSLILESASTNQTSMYLCASRPEGVGEKLFFGSGTQLSVL.

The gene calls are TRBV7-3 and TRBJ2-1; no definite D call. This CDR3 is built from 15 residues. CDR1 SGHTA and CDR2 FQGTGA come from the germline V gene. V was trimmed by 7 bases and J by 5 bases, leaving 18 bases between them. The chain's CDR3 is CASTPGPDLDNEQFF. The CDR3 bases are TGTGCCAGCACCCCCGGCCCTGATTTGGACAATGAGCAGTTCTTC.

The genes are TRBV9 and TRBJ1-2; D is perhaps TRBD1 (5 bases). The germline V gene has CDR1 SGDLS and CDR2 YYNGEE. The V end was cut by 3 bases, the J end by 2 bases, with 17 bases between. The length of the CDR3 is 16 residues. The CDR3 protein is CASSEPRGGRNYGYTF. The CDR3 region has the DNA TGTGCCAGCAGCGAGCCCCGGGGGGGGAGGAACTATGGCTACACCTTC.

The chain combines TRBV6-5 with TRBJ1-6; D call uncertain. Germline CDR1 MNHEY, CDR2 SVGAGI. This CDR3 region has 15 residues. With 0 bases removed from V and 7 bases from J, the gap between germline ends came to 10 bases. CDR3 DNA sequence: TGTGCCAGCAGTTACTCGAATACTGGGAATTCACCCCTCCACTTT. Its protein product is CASSYSNTGNSPLHF.

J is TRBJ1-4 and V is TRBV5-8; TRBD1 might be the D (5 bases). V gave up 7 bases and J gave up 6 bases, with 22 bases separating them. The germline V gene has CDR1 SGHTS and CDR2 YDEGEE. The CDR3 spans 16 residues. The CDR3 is CASRPIGGALDEKLFF. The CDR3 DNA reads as TGTGCCAGCCGCCCCATAGGAGGGGCGCTCGATGAAAAACTGTTTTTT. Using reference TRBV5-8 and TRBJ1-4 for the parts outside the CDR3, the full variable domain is EAGVTQSPTHLIKTRGQQATLRCSPISGHTSVYWYQQALGLGLQFLLWYDEGEERNRGNFPPRFSGRQFPNYSSELNVNALELEDSALYLCASRPIGGALDEKLFFGSGTQLSVL.

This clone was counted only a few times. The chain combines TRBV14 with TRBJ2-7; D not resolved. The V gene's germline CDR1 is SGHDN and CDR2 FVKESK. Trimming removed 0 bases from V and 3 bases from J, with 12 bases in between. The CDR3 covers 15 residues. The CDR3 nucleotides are TGTGCCAGCAGCCAAGATAACTGGCTAAGCTACGAGCAGTACTTC. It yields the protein CASSQDNWLSYEQYF.

CDR3 sequence reads: CASSLAGGTDTQYF. For the CDR3, the DNA is TGTGCCAGTTCCCTCGCGGGGGGGACAGATACGCAGTATTTT. The chain joins TRBV6-5 to TRBJ2-3; 9 bases fit TRBD2. Trimming at V came to 9 bases and at J to 3 bases, leaving 7 bases not matched to a gene. Germline loops: CDR1 MNHEY, CDR2 SVGAGI. The length of the CDR3 is 14 residues.

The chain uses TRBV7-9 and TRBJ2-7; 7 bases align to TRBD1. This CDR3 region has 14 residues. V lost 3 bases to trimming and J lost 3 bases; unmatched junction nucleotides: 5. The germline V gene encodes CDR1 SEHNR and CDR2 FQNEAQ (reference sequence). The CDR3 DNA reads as TGTGCCAGCAGCTTTGCAGGGGGTGGCTACGAGCAGTACTTC. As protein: CASSFAGGGYEQYF.

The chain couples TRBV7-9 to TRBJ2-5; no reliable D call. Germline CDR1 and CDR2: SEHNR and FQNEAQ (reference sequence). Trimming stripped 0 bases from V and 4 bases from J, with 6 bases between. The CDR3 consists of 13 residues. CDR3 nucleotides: TGTGCCAGCAGCTTAGCTCGGTTAGAGACCCAGTACTTC. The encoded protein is CASSLARLETQYF.

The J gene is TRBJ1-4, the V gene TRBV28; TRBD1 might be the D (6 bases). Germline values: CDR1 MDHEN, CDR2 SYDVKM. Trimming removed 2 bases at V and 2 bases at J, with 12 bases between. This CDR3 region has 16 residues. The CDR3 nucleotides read TGTGCCAGCAGTTTACGGGGGGCAGGGACTAATGAAAAACTGTTTTTT. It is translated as CASSLRGAGTNEKLFF.

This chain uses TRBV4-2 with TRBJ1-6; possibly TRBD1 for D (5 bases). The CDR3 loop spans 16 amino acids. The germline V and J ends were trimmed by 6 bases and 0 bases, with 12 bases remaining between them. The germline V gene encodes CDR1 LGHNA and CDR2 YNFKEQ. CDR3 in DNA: TGTGCCAGCAGAGGGGAGCAGAGCTCCTATAATTCACCCCTCCACTTT. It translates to CASRGEQSSYNSPLHF.

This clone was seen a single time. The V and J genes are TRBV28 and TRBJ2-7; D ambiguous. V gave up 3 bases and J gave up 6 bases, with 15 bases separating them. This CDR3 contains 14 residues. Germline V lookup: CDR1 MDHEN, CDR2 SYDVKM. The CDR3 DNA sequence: TGTGCCAGCAGTTTGGGGATTGGTCTCGGCGAGCAGTACTTC. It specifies CASSLGIGLGEQYF.

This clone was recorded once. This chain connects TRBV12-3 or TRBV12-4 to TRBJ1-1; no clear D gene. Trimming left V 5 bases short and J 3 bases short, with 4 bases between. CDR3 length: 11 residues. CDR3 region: CASSPDTEAFF. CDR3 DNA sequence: TGTGCCAGCAGTCCCGACACTGAAGCTTTCTTT.